A selection of T cell receptor beta chains follows, all from one sample in a study of shared clonotypes between healthy human individuals. TCRdb's copy holds only in-frame clones and misses some; the assay was immunoSEQ multiplex PCR. The sample contains 450,000 to 600,000 clones, about 80% of which appear only once. Material: PBMCs. These TCRs come from a woman aged 40 to 50 in good health. Some clones in this sample may be carry-over from other donors' samples. Each CDR3 is given with its conserved first and last residue.

>TRBV6-4
CASSDSAGTSKNEQFF
>TRBV11-2
CASSSDRLVYEQYF
>TRBV7-9
CASSSPGLGNEQFF
>TRBV28
CASSSWTSPGEDTQYF
>TRBV12-1
CASSFAPPSTDTQYF
>TRBV9
CASSSGTSSYEQYF
>TRBV18
CASSPRESTGNSPLHF
>TRBV28
CASRERGKVLGEQFF
>TRBV5-1
CASRWGLAQETQYF
>TRBV28
CASSLGGIRADTQYF
>TRBV5-1
CASSLDGTGELFF
>TRBV28
CASSLYFGLGAGNEQFF
>TRBV10-3
CAISEGQDNQPQHF
>TRBV4-2
CASSRQESDTQYF
>TRBV7-2
CASSQTGLAGNTIYF
>TRBV11-2
CASSSGARDNEQFF
>TRBV7-3
CASSFRDSGEQYF
>TRBV19
CASSMGDSSTYEQYF
>TRBV11-3
CASSLTGVGTDTQYF
>TRBV5-6
CASGTRRTEAFF
>TRBV7-8
CASSQGGTQVYEQYF
>TRBV5-1
CASSVEVSSNEQFF
>TRBV29-1
CSVRGTFEQYF
>TRBV21-1
CASNERASSGNTIYF
>TRBV4-2
CASSQGGSPSYEQYF
>TRBV6-6
CASSPRGTSGSAEQFF
>TRBV5-1
CASSTTELGTGELFF
>TRBV7-2
CASSLASMAGELFF
>TRBV5-4
CASSPDWLTQETQYF
>TRBV28
CASSLAGQGTRPNAGELFF
>TRBV5-1
CASSSVGGVGEQYF
>TRBV5-1
CASSLAVGADGELFF
>TRBV2
CASTLAGASYNEQFF
>TRBV11-3
CASSLGGSSYNEQFF
>TRBV19
CASSQPGTFMGQYF
>TRBV27
CASSPRVLLVTGELFF
>TRBV19
CASSMYGRAYNEQFF
>TRBV28
CASSSQMNYGYTF
>TRBV4-2
CASSQELAGRYEQYF
>TRBV30
CAWSERLADTGELFF